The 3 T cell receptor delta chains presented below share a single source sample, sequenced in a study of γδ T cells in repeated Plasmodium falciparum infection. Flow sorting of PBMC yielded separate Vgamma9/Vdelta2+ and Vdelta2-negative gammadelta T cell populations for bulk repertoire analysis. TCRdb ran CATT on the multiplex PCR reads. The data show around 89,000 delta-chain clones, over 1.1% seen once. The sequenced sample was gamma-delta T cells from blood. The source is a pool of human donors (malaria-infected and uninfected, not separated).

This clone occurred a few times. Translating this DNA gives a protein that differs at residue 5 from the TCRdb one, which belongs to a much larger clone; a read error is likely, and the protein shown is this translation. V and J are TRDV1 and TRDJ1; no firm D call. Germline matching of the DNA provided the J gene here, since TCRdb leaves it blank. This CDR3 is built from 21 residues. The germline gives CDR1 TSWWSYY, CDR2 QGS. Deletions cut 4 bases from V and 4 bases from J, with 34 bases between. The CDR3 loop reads CALGGATFRGVWRGQSDKLIF. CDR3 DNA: TGTGCTCTTGGGGGAGCTACGTTTAGAGGGGTTTGGAGGGGCCAAAGCGATAAACTCATCTTT.

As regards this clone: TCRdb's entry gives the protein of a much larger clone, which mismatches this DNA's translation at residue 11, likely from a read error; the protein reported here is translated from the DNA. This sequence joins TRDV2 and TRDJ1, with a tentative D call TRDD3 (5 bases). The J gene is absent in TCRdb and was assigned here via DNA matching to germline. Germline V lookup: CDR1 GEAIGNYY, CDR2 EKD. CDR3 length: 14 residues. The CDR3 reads CACDEGWDTDRLIF. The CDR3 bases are TGTGCCTGTGACGAGGGATGGGACACCGATAGACTCATCTTT.

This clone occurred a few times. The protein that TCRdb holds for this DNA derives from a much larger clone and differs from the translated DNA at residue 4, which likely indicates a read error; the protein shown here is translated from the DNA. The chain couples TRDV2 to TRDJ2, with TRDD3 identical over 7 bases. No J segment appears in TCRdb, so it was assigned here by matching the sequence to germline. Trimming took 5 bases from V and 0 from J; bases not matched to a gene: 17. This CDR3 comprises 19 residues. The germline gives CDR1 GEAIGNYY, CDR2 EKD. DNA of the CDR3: TGTGCCTGTGTCCCTCTAAGTGGGGATAACCCCGCTTTGACAGCACAACTCTTCTTT. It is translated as CACVPLSGDNPALTAQLFF.